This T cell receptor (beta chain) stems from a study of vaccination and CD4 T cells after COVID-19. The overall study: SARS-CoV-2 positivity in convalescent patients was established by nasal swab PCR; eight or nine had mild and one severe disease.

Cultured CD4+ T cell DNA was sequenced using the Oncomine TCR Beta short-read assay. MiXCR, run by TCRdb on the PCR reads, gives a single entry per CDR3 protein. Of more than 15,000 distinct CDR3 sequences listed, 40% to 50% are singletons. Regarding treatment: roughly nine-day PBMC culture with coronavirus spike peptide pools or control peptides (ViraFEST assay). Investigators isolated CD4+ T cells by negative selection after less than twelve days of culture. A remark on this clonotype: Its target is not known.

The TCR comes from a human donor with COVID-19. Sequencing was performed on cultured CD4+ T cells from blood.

The CDR3 nucleotides read TGTGCCAGCAGTTACCAAACTAGCGGGGCTCGGTACGAGCAGTACTTC. Residues: CASSYQTSGARYEQYF. J is TRBJ2-7 and V is TRBV6-2 or TRBV6-3, with TRBD2 matching 10 bases. Trimming at V came to 2 bases and at J to 4 bases, leaving 8 bases not matched to a gene. The CDR3 covers 16 residues. Germline loops: CDR1 MNHEY, CDR2 SVGEGT.